Below, 4 T cell receptor beta chains from the same sample are listed, as sequenced in a study of blood T cell repertoires in COVID-19. Profiling relied on immunoSEQ multiplex PCR, and the TCRdb table lists in-frame clones only, not all of them. This table has roughly 280,000 clones, over 65% appearing once. Sequenced: peripheral blood. The receptors shown here come from a man aged 55-75 years who had recovered from COVID-19.

This sequence joins TRBV5-6 and TRBJ1-2, with D tentatively TRBD1 (5 bases). V was trimmed by 5 bases and J by 2 bases, leaving 16 bases between them. CDR3 length: 15 residues. Germline CDR1 reads SGHDT; CDR2 reads YYEEEE. CDR3 DNA: TGTGCCAGCAGGTATCGTCTTGGGGCCAACTATGGCTACACCTTC. It specifies CASRYRLGANYGYTF. The complete variable domain, with remaining parts taken from reference TRBV5-6 and TRBJ1-2, reads DAGVTQSPTHLIKTRGQQVTLRCSPKSGHDTVSWYQQALGQGPQFIFQYYEEEERQRGNFPDRFSGHQFPNYSSELNVNALLLGDSALYLCASRYRLGANYGYTFGSGTRLTVV.

The rearrangement uses TRBV5-4 and TRBJ2-4, with TRBD2 matching over 8 bases. The germline gives CDR1 SGHNT, CDR2 YYREEE (reference sequence). V was pared by 4 bases and J by 0 bases, with 9 bases of the junction left unmatched. The CDR3 totals 17 residues. The DNA for the CDR3 is TGTGCCAGCAGCCCATTGGGAGCGGGAGAAGCCAAAAACATTCAGTACTTC. It encodes CASSPLGAGEAKNIQYF. The full variable domain, in which reference TRBV5-4 and TRBJ2-4 provide the parts outside the CDR3, is ETGVTQSPTHLIKTRGQQVTLRCSSQSGHNTVSWYQQALGQGPQFIFQYYREEENGRGNFPPRFSGLQFPNYSSELNVNALELDDSALYLCASSPLGAGEAKNIQYFGAGTRLSVL.

This clone was counted a single time. The rearrangement uses TRBV18 and TRBJ1-2; TRBD1 matches at 9 bases. The CDR3 runs 15 residues. Trimming cost V 5 bases and J 3 bases; bases outside gene matches: 7. Germline lookup yields CDR1 KGHSH and CDR2 LQKENI. In DNA form, the CDR3 reads TGTGCCAGCTCAATAACAGGGGGCAACTACTATGGCTACACCTTC. It specifies CASSITGGNYYGYTF.

CDR3 bases: TGCGCCAGCAGCTTAAGCACCGGACTCTACGAGCAGTACTTC. Translation gives CASSLSTGLYEQYF. The gene calls are TRBV5-1 and TRBJ2-7, with D possibly matching TRBD2 (5 bases). Trimming took 2 bases from V and 3 from J, leaving 12 bases between them. Germline CDR1 reads SGHRS; CDR2 reads YFSETQ. The CDR3 is 14 residues long.